The 15 T cell receptor beta chains listed next were all sequenced from one sample in a study of blood T cell repertoires in COVID-19. TCRdb's copy holds only in-frame clones and misses some; the assay was immunoSEQ multiplex PCR. The profile covers fewer than 250,000 clones, with approximately 81% appearing a single time and 15% to 20% taken by the ten largest. What was sequenced was peripheral blood. Source of these receptors: a young man with active or convalescent COVID-19.

The chain couples TRBV27 to TRBJ1-4; the D gene is possibly TRBD1 (5 bases). The CDR3 has 17 amino acids. The V gene's germline CDR1 is MNHEY and CDR2 SMNVEV (reference sequence). The germline V and J ends were trimmed by 5 bases and 2 bases, with 18 bases remaining between them. The CDR3 DNA sequence: TGTGCCAGCAGTGCACTTACACCTCGGGGGACTAATGAAAAACTGTTTTTT. Amino acids: CASSALTPRGTNEKLFF.

The chain has TRBV3-1 (or the pseudogene TRBV3-2) and TRBJ2-3, with 10 bases that match TRBD2. Germline loops: CDR1 LGHDT, CDR2 YNNKEL (reference sequence). The CDR3 totals 18 residues. V trimming: 0 bases; J trimming: 5 bases; junction bases outside the gene matches: 11. The CDR3: CASSQDPPAGGRVDTQYF. The CDR3, as DNA: TGTGCCAGCAGCCAAGATCCCCCAGCGGGGGGGCGGGTAGATACGCAGTATTTT.

This chain links TRBV28 with TRBJ2-7; the match to TRBD1 covers 7 bases. This CDR3 comprises 15 residues. CDR1 and CDR2 from the germline V gene are MDHEN and SYDVKM. Trimming cost V 6 bases and J 6 bases; bases outside gene matches: 14. The CDR3 spells CASRTGTESWREQYF. The CDR3 coding sequence is TGTGCCAGCAGAACCGGGACAGAAAGTTGGCGCGAGCAGTACTTC.

This sequence joins TRBV20-1 and TRBJ2-5, with unresolved D. Trimming shortened V by 3 bases and J by 5 bases, and 10 bases separated the two germline ends. The length of the CDR3 is 12 residues. Germline values: CDR1 DFQATT, CDR2 SNEGSKA (reference sequence). CDR3 nucleotide sequence: TGCAGTGCTAGTCGAGATGTGGAGACCCAGTACTTC. It is translated as CSASRDVETQYF.

This chain joins TRBV19 and TRBJ1-6; 9 bases align to TRBD1. CDR3 length: 16 residues. Germline-derived CDR1 and CDR2 are LNHDA and SQIVND (reference sequence). V was pared by 4 bases and J by 3 bases, with 4 bases of the junction left unmatched. The CDR3 sequence: CASSSRTGDYNSPLHF. CDR3 DNA sequence: TGTGCCAGTAGTAGCCGGACAGGGGACTATAATTCACCCCTCCACTTT.

V and J are TRBV5-1 and TRBJ2-1; TRBD1 matches at 10 bases. V was pared by 4 bases and J by 9 bases, with 7 bases of the junction left unmatched. This CDR3 comprises 14 residues. Germline lookup yields CDR1 SGHRS and CDR2 YFSETQ. The CDR3 DNA sequence: TGCGCCAGCAGCACGACAGGGGGCCGGGGTGAGCAGTTCTTC. Protein sequence: CASSTTGGRGEQFF.

CDR3 region: CASAGFRNSPLHF. CDR3 DNA sequence: TGTGCCAGTGCAGGGTTTAGGAATTCACCCCTCCACTTT. This chain joins TRBV6-5 and TRBJ1-6; tentatively, D is TRBD1 (5 bases). Between the trimmed V and J ends, which lost 9 bases and 7 bases, there was a span of 13 bases. The CDR3 has 13 amino acids. In germline, CDR1 is MNHEY, CDR2 SVGAGI.

This clone was counted at least ten times. Other DNA sequences within the sample encode an identical CDR3. The rearrangement joins TRBV18 to TRBJ2-5, with a tentative D call TRBD2 (6 bases). The CDR3 sequence is 13 residues long. Trimming took off 3 bases at V and 3 bases at J, with 8 bases between the two ends. The germline gives CDR1 KGHSH, CDR2 LQKENI. The CDR3 reads CASSPGLKETQYF. The CDR3 DNA sequence: TGTGCCAGCTCACCGGGACTGAAAGAGACCCAGTACTTC. Together with reference TRBV18 and TRBJ2-5, the CDR3 gives the full variable domain: NAGVMQNPRHLVRRRGQEARLRCSPMKGHSHVYWYRQLPEEGLKFMVYLQKENIIDESGMPKERFSAEFPKEGPSILRIQQVVRGDSAAYFCASSPGLKETQYFGPGTRLLVL.

The rearrangement uses TRBV19 and TRBJ1-5, with TRBD1 matching 10 bases. The CDR3 is 16 amino acids. V lost 3 bases to trimming and J lost 4 bases; unmatched junction nucleotides: 6. The germline V gene encodes CDR1 LNHDA and CDR2 SQIVND (reference sequence). CDR3 sequence: CASSMGQGRRNQPQHF. CDR3 nucleotide sequence: TGTGCCAGTAGTATGGGACAGGGGCGCAGAAATCAGCCCCAGCATTTT.

The chain uses TRBV4-1 and TRBJ2-4; perhaps TRBD1 as D (5 bases). Per germline, CDR1 MGHRA and CDR2 YSYEKL. This CDR3 is 15 amino acids long. The V end lost 1 base, the J end lost 0 bases, and 7 bases lay between the germline ends. The CDR3 is CASSQVGLAKNIQYF. The DNA of the CDR3 is TGCGCCAGCAGCCAAGTGGGGCTAGCCAAAAACATTCAGTACTTC.

V is TRBV29-1 and J is TRBJ2-3; 8 bases line up with TRBD2. The length of the CDR3 is 15 residues. The ends lost 7 bases at V and 1 base at J; junction bases unmatched: 10. Germline V gene sequence: CDR1 SQVTM, CDR2 ANQGSEA. This chain's CDR3 is CSGFGPGRGTDTQYF. In DNA, the CDR3 is TGCAGCGGTTTTGGCCCCGGGAGGGGCACAGATACGCAGTATTTT.

The chain has TRBV9 and TRBJ2-7, with a possible D match to TRBD2 (5 bases). CDR3 length equals 16 residues. V lost 0 bases to trimming and J lost 3 bases, with 16 bases between them. Germline CDR1 is SGDLS and CDR2 is YYNGEE. The CDR3 DNA reads as TGTGCCAGCAGCGTAGAGGCGGGCGCAATGGTCTACGAGCAGTACTTC. Protein: CASSVEAGAMVYEQYF. Full variable domain (rest looked up from reference TRBV9 and TRBJ2-7): DSGVTQTPKHLITATGQRVTLRCSPRSGDLSVYWYQQSLDQGLQFLIQYYNGEERAKGNILERFSAQQFPDLHSELNLSSLELGDSALYFCASSVEAGAMVYEQYFGPGTRLTVT.

V and J are TRBV7-2 and TRBJ2-3; TRBD1 matches at 9 bases. CDR3 length: 15 amino acids. V shed 5 bases, J shed 1 base, and the junction held 4 bases outside the gene matches. CDR1 and CDR2 from the germline V gene are SGHTA and FQGNSA. As DNA, the CDR3 is TGTGCCAGCAGCCCTACAGGGGGCCGCACAGATACGCAGTATTTT. As protein: CASSPTGGRTDTQYF.

In the case of this clone: Distinct nucleotide sequences in the sample also encode this CDR3. The chain recombines TRBV11-2 with TRBJ1-1; the D gene is possibly TRBD1 (6 bases). Germline-derived CDR1 and CDR2 are SGHAT and FQNNGV. V was pared by 1 base and J by 0 bases, with 9 bases between. The CDR3 is 15 residues long. CDR3 residues: CASSLGGTLNTEAFF. CDR3 coding DNA: TGTGCCAGCAGCTTAGGAGGGACACTGAACACTGAAGCTTTCTTT.

This chain uses TRBV7-2 with TRBJ1-6; a possible D gene is TRBD1 (6 bases). Trimming took off 1 base at V and 9 bases at J, with 13 bases between the two ends. CDR1 and CDR2 from the germline V gene are SGHTA and FQGNSA. The CDR3 loop spans 15 amino acids. The CDR3 loop is CASSLGQGMISPLHF. The CDR3 nucleotides are TGTGCCAGCAGCTTAGGGCAGGGGATGATTTCACCCCTCCACTTT.